This is a list of T cell receptor beta chains from one sample in a study of shared clonotypes between healthy human individuals. Some clones are missing from TCRdb's copy, which holds only in-frame ones; the method was immunoSEQ multiplex PCR. The sample records about 2 million clones, about 95% being singletons. Sequenced material: naive CD4+ T cells sorted from blood. Receptor source: a man between 18 and 35 years old in good health. Each CDR3 is given without its conserved first and last residue.

TRBJ2-5,TRBV9,ASSAEGIQETQY
TRBJ2-3,TRBV6-6,ASSYLAGVTPDTQY
TRBJ2-2,TRBV5-1,ASSPGVVGELF
TRBJ1-1,TRBV19,ASSIGGPPGPEAF
TRBJ2-3,TRBV7-2,ASTIGREVDTQY
TRBJ1-5,TRBV7-6,ASSSRKDQPQH
TRBJ2-2,TRBV9,ASSLPLGTGAGELF
TRBJ1-1,TRBV29-1,SVRAGTAYTEAF
TRBJ1-4,TRBV4-2,ASSQRSLGEKLF
TRBJ1-6,TRBV4-1,ASSHQARQGDSPLH
TRBJ1-2,TRBV5-4,ASSLAGDYGYT
TRBJ1-6,TRBV2,ASGHNNSPLH
TRBJ1-1,TRBV6-6,ASSTRQKNTEAF
TRBJ1-4,TRBV7-9,ASSLQGEKLF
TRBJ2-2,TRBV7-2,ASSPGVYSTGELF
TRBJ2-3,TRBV5-1,ASSLGGDTQY
TRBJ2-5,TRBV10-2,ASRETGREETQY
TRBJ2-1,TRBV6-1,ASSEMEGSDEQF
TRBJ1-6,TRBV5-1,ASSLGDRASPLH
TRBJ1-2,TRBV27,ASSFQSADYGYT
TRBJ1-2,TRBV7-9,ASSLRDKDYGYT
TRBJ2-3,TRBV7-2,ASSPTFTDTQY
TRBJ2-7,TRBV30,AWSLDYEQY
TRBJ2-3,TRBV5-4,ASSPWGTSIADTQY
TRBJ2-1,TRBV2,ASSEVFSYNEQF
TRBJ2-5,TRBV7-2,ASSLAGMTQY
TRBJ2-7,TRBV23-1,ASSILDEQY
TRBJ1-1,TRBV5-6,ASSEIGLNTEAF
TRBJ1-2,TRBV30,AWSILNAGVYGYT
TRBJ2-6,TRBV30,AWAFGGSGANVLT
TRBJ2-7,TRBV11-2,ASSTSGGSSYEQY
TRBJ2-7,TRBV11-2,ASSVRGRKNYEQY
TRBJ1-1,TRBV9,ASSVRGTNTEAF
TRBJ1-1,TRBV7-9,ASSFQGAGTEAF
TRBJ1-2,TRBV6-1,ASSVSGTAPHVYGYT
TRBJ2-1,TRBV5-1,ASLPGTSDGNEQF
TRBJ1-5,TRBV5-6,ASSLVGTNQPQH
TRBJ2-2,TRBV30,AWGDRGNTGELF
TRBJ1-6,TRBV28,ASSFPGGGPGGSPLH
TRBJ2-7,TRBV10-2,ASGTEEDLKQY
TRBJ1-1,TRBV18,ASSPERGLGTEAF
TRBJ2-7,TRBV12-5,ASGLGQGGAVQY
TRBJ1-5,TRBV19,ASSIARQGSNQPQH
TRBJ2-1,TRBV6-6,ASSRSNNEQF
TRBJ2-5,TRBV5-1,ASSLAGTSQETQY
TRBJ1-2,TRBV30,AWTRGAYGYT
TRBJ2-5,TRBV6-5,ASRRGTGGQETQY
TRBJ2-1,TRBV5-4,ASSLGGPAGGRVNEQF
TRBJ1-2,TRBV28,ASRRDRNYGYT
TRBJ1-6,TRBV21-1,ASSRGQGANSPLH
TRBJ2-3,TRBV7-8,ASSLRAPRDTQY
TRBJ1-5,TRBV30,AWSPGQGGFSNQPQH
TRBJ2-7,TRBV18,ASSPPGRNEQY